This TCR beta chain was sequenced during a study of T cell responses to AZD1222 COVID-19 vaccine. Sequencing was performed with immunoSEQ multiplex PCR; in TCRdb, only in-frame clones are kept and a portion is missing. The sample holds approximately 120,000 clones, around 93% seen once. Germline values: CDR1 MGHRA, CDR2 YSYEKL. The CDR3 covers 17 residues. The V end was cut by 1 base, the J end by 3 bases, with 19 bases between. As concerns this clone: The antigen remains unidentified.

Overall study findings and caveats: Donors were largely white British and mainly female; clonal diversity was possibly underestimated.

This chain uses TRBV4-1 with TRBJ2-7; D is possibly TRBD1 (6 bases). The specimen comprised peripheral blood, sampled on day 0 of AZD1222 vaccination. This TCR came from an adult in good health. CDR3 loop: CASSQAQDRPGVYEQYF. The DNA of the CDR3 is TGCGCCAGCAGCCAAGCCCAGGACAGACCTGGAGTCTACGAGCAGTACTTC.